The rows below give T cell receptor beta chains drawn from one sample of a study of blood T cell repertoires in COVID-19. Only in-frame clones appear in the TCRdb table, and some are missing; sequencing was by immunoSEQ multiplex PCR. The sample records approximately 190,000 clones, 80% to 90% being singletons. The sequencing input was peripheral blood. These receptors were taken from a woman aged 70-85 years with active or convalescent COVID-19. Both conserved end residues are part of each CDR3. D genes are given only for firm matches. Clone sizes are given selectively: once, few, many, or a class where the clone is expanded.

DNA: TGTGCCAGCAGCTTAGCTAGCGGGAGTGTTTACGAGCAGTACTTC
CDR3: CASSLASGSVYEQYF
size: -
D: TRBD2
V: TRBV7-9
J: TRBJ2-7

DNA: TGTGCCAGCAGCTTACGGGGGGTTCGTGGCGGGGAGCTGTTTTTT
CDR3: CASSLRGVRGGELFF
size: -
D: TRBD2
V: TRBV7-8
J: TRBJ2-2

DNA: TGTGCCAGCAGCGTATCAGCGGGAGGGTCAGGCACAGATACGCAGTATTTT
CDR3: CASSVSAGGSGTDTQYF
size: -
D: TRBD2
V: TRBV9
J: TRBJ2-3

DNA: TGTGCCAGCTCTCCCACCGAGGGAAATCAGCCCCAGCATTTT
CDR3: CASSPTEGNQPQHF
size: -
D: -
V: TRBV18
J: TRBJ1-5

DNA: TGTGCCAGCAGTTGGGGACAGAGCTACGAGCAGTACTTC
CDR3: CASSWGQSYEQYF
size: once
D: TRBD1
V: TRBV27
J: TRBJ2-7

DNA: TGTGCCAGCAGCGTAGCTAGCGGGAGAGGCACAGATACGCAGTATTTT
CDR3: CASSVASGRGTDTQYF
size: -
D: TRBD2
V: TRBV9
J: TRBJ2-3

DNA: TGTGCCAGCAGTCTATCCCTGTACCAAGAGACCCAGTACTTC
CDR3: CASSLSLYQETQYF
size: -
D: -
V: TRBV6-5
J: TRBJ2-5

DNA: TGCGCCAGCAGCCAGCCCCGGGACAGGGGGCGGTCCCAGTACTTC
CDR3: CASSQPRDRGRSQYF
size: -
D: TRBD1
V: TRBV4-1
J: TRBJ2-5

DNA: TGTGCCAGCAGCGTAGACACAGGGGGCATCTACGAGCAGTACTTC
CDR3: CASSVDTGGIYEQYF
size: -
D: TRBD1
V: TRBV9
J: TRBJ2-7

DNA: TGCGCCAGCAGCTTGGGACAGGGTTTCACCGGGGAGCTGTTTTTT
CDR3: CASSLGQGFTGELFF
size: -
D: TRBD1
V: TRBV5-1
J: TRBJ2-2

DNA: TGTGCCAGCAGCTCAAGACAGGGAAGCAATGAGCAGTTCTTC
CDR3: CASSSRQGSNEQFF
size: -
D: TRBD1
V: TRBV7-9
J: TRBJ2-1

DNA: TGTGCCAGCAGTGAAAGGGAGCAGAACACTGAAGCTTTCTTT
CDR3: CASSEREQNTEAFF
size: -
D: -
V: TRBV6-1
J: TRBJ1-1

DNA: TGTGCCAGCAGTGGGGGAGGGTCCTTCTTTGAGCAGTACTTC
CDR3: CASSGGGSFFEQYF
size: -
D: TRBD2
V: TRBV25-1
J: TRBJ2-7

DNA: TGTGCCACCAGTGGGACTAGCGGGGTCAATGAGCAGTTCTTC
CDR3: CATSGTSGVNEQFF
size: -
D: TRBD2
V: TRBV24-1
J: TRBJ2-1

DNA: TGTGCCAGCAGCTCCGGACAGGGGATGAGCGGGGAGCTGTTTTTT
CDR3: CASSSGQGMSGELFF
size: -
D: TRBD1
V: TRBV5-6
J: TRBJ2-2

DNA: TGTGCCTGGAGTGTGAGTAGGACAGGGGGGGACACTGAAGCTTTCTTT
CDR3: CAWSVSRTGGDTEAFF
size: -
D: TRBD1
V: TRBV30
J: TRBJ1-1

DNA: TGTGCCAGTAGTATCCGGACAGGGGGGGGTGAAGCTTTCTTT
CDR3: CASSIRTGGGEAFF
size: -
D: TRBD1
V: TRBV19
J: TRBJ1-1

DNA: TGTGCCAGCTCCGCGTGGGGTCAGGCCGGGGTAGCTTTCTTT
CDR3: CASSAWGQAGVAFF
size: -
D: -
V: TRBV18
J: TRBJ1-1

DNA: TGTGCCAGCAGCTTGGTTCAGCGGGAGACAGATACGCAGTATTTT
CDR3: CASSLVQRETDTQYF
size: -
D: TRBD2
V: TRBV5-5
J: TRBJ2-3

DNA: TGTGCCAGCAGCTTCCCGCTAGCGGGAGTTGAGCAGTTCTTC
CDR3: CASSFPLAGVEQFF
size: -
D: TRBD2
V: TRBV11-2
J: TRBJ2-1

DNA: TGCGCCAGCAGATACGCAGGGGGCGAGTACGCTGAAGCTTTCTTT
CDR3: CASRYAGGEYAEAFF
size: -
D: TRBD1
V: TRBV5-1
J: TRBJ1-1

DNA: TGCGCCAGCAGCTTGGTCCTCCCGGGACAGGGGTACGAGCAGTACTTC
CDR3: CASSLVLPGQGYEQYF
size: once
D: TRBD1
V: TRBV5-1
J: TRBJ2-7

DNA: TGTGCCAGCTCGCCGGGAGGTGAGACCCAGTACTTC
CDR3: CASSPGGETQYF
size: -
D: TRBD2
V: TRBV9
J: TRBJ2-5

DNA: TGCGCCAGCAGCCAGGTAGCGGGAGTAGCTGGCAATGAGCAGTTCTTC
CDR3: CASSQVAGVAGNEQFF
size: -
D: TRBD2
V: TRBV4-1
J: TRBJ2-1

DNA: TGTGCCAGCAGCCCCGGACAGGATAGAACATATGGCTACACCTTC
CDR3: CASSPGQDRTYGYTF
size: -
D: TRBD1
V: TRBV5-4
J: TRBJ1-2

DNA: TGTGCCACCTCTGAGCCCGGGGGAGTAAATGAGCAGTTCTTC
CDR3: CATSEPGGVNEQFF
size: -
D: -
V: TRBV24-1
J: TRBJ2-1

DNA: TGTGCCAGCAGCTTGCGGCAGGACTACGAGCAGTACTTC
CDR3: CASSLRQDYEQYF
size: few
D: -
V: TRBV5-8
J: TRBJ2-7

DNA: TGTGCCAGCAGCAGGACAGGGGGCTTCGGTACCGGGGAGCTGTTTTTT
CDR3: CASSRTGGFGTGELFF
size: -
D: TRBD1
V: TRBV5-8
J: TRBJ2-2